The entry that follows covers one T cell receptor (beta chain) sequence. Its antigen is undetermined. The sample originates from a study of T cells in Graves' hyperthyroidism and ophthalmopathy. The junction had 3 bases not matched to a gene; V was cut back by 2 bases and J by 7 bases. CDR3 length: 13 residues. The germline V gene encodes CDR1 SGDLS and CDR2 YYNGEE. Study-level findings and limits: With a median lead of around 6.7 months before onset, the model predicted ophthalmopathy.

Regions amplified from RNA transcripts were the TCR beta CDR3 regions. Primed by the HTBI set, a first-round RT-PCR was run on the TCR CDR3. One entry per CDR3 protein, called by TCRdb with MiXCR from the multiplex PCR reads. Of under 350,000 distinct CDR3 sequences in the sample, approximately 14% are singletons; the top ten hold 7% to 9.5%. The chain recombines TRBV9 with TRBJ2-1; 7 bases fit TRBD2. This receptor was taken from a woman aged 40-49 years with Graves' hyperthyroidism. The specimen was blood. CDR3 in DNA: TGTGCCAGCAGCGTGGGCGGGAGAAATGAGCAGTTCTTC. This translates into CASSVGGRNEQFF.